A single T cell receptor beta chain is shown here with its context. This entry is derived from a study of CD8 T cells in Susac syndrome. Trimming stripped 3 bases from V and 1 base from J, with 4 bases between. The CDR3 contains 13 residues. Germline CDR1 reads DFQATT; CDR2 reads SNEGSKA (reference sequence). RNA, at roughly 0.45 to 1 ug, was reverse transcribed with random hexamers. A multiplex approach, immunoSEQ multiplex PCR, amplified TCR beta CDR3 across 54 Vbeta and 13 Jbeta. From the immunoSEQ multiplex PCR reads, TCRdb called clonotypes with MiXCR, one entry per CDR3 protein. The sample lists under 200,000 distinct CDR3 sequences, about 95% occurring once.

The chain recombines TRBV20-1 with TRBJ2-6, with D unclear. What was sequenced was CD4+ T cells from PBMCs. This sequence was found in a human donor in good health. The CDR3: CSARGSGANVLTF. The CDR3 DNA sequence: TGCAGTGCTAGGGGGTCTGGGGCCAACGTCCTGACTTTC.